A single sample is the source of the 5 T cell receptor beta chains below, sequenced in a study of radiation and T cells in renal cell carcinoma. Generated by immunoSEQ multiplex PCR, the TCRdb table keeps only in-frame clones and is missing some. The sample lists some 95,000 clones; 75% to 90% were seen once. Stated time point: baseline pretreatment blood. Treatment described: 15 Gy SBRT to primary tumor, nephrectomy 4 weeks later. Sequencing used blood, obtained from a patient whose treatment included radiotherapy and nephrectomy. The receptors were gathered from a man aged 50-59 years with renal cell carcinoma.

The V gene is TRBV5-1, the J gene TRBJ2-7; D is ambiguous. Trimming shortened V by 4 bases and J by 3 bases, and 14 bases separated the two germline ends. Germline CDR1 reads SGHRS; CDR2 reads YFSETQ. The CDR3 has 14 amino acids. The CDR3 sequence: CASSVPGRIYEQYF. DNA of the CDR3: TGCGCCAGCAGCGTACCCGGAAGAATCTACGAGCAGTACTTC.

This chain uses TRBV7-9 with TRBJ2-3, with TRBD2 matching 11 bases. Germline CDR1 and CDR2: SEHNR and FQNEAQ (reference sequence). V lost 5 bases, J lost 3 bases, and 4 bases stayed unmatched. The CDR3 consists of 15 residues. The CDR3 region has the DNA TGTGCCAGCAGCACAGGGACTAGCGGAACAGATACGCAGTATTTT. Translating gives CASSTGTSGTDTQYF. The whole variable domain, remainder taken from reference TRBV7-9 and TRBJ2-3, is DTGVSQNPRHKITKRGQNVTFRCDPISEHNRLYWYRQTLGQGPEFLTYFQNEAQLEKSRLLSDRFSAERPKGSFSTLEIQRTEQGDSAMYLCASSTGTSGTDTQYFGPGTRLTVL.

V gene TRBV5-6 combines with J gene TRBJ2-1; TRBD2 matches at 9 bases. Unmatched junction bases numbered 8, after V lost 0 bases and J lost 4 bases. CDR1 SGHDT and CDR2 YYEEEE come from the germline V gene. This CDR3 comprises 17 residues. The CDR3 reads CASSLAQTSGKYNEQFF. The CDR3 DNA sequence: TGTGCCAGCAGCTTGGCTCAGACTAGCGGAAAGTACAATGAGCAGTTCTTC.

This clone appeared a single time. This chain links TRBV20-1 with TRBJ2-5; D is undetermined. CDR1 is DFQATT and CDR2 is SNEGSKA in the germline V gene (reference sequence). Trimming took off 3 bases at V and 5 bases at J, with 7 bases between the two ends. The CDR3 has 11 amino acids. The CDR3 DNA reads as TGCAGTGCTAGGAGCTTGGAGACCCAGTACTTC. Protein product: CSARSLETQYF.

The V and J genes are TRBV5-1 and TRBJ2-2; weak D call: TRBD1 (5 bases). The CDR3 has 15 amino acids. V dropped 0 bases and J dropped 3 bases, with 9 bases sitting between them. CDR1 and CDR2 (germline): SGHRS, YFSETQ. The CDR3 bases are TGCGCCAGCAGCTTGGTACAGGTCGACACCGGGGAGCTGTTTTTT. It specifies CASSLVQVDTGELFF.